This TCR beta chain was recorded in a study of OX40 agonist ivuxolimab in advanced cancers. Trimming took 1 base from V and 4 from J, leaving 14 bases between them. The CDR3 runs 15 residues. Germline loops: CDR1 LGHNA, CDR2 YNFKEQ. The method was immunoSEQ multiplex PCR; TCRdb's version includes in-frame clones alone and lacks a portion of them. The sample has some 80,000 clones; around 89% are singletons. The receptor was derived from an adult with an advanced solid tumor such as melanoma, head and neck, liver or kidney cancer. This chain connects TRBV4-2 to TRBJ2-7; no clear D gene. This material consisted of CD4+ or CD8+ T cells sorted from blood, taken in a trial of the OX40 agonist ivuxolimab. CDR3 protein: CASSQVGPAGYEQYF. CDR3 bases: TGTGCCAGCAGCCAAGTCGGTCCGGCTGGGTACGAGCAGTACTTC.